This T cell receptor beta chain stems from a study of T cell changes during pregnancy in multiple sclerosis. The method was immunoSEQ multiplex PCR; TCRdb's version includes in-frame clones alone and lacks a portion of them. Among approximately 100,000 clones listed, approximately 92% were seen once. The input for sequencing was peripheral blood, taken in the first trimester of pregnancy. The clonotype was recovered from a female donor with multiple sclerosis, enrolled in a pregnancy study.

CDR3 coding DNA: TGTGCCAGCTCCCCGCAGGGTAATCAGCCCCAGCATTTT. Its protein product is CASSPQGNQPQHF. This chain links TRBV18 with TRBJ1-5; possibly TRBD1 for D (5 bases). Trimming cost V 6 bases and J 4 bases, with 10 bases left between them. The CDR3 spans 13 residues. Germline loops: CDR1 KGHSH, CDR2 LQKENI.